This T cell receptor beta chain was identified in a study of neurological immune-mediated disorders. TCRdb called the 5' RACE reads again in MiXCR, with one record for every CDR3 protein. Found here are about 71,000 distinct CDR3 sequences, roughly an eighth of them singletons; the top ten hold 4.5% to 5.5%. The time point here: longitudinal time-point 1 (baseline). CDR1 is SGHRS and CDR2 is YFSETQ in the germline V gene. There are 18 residues in the CDR3. The V gene end was trimmed by 4 bases and the J gene end by 0 bases; junction bases not matched to a gene: 9. The sequence was obtained from a female donor with HTLV-1-associated myelopathy (HAM/TSP). The V call is TRBV5-1, the J call TRBJ2-6; 8 bases match TRBD1. The sample was PBMCs. The CDR3 nucleotides read TGCGCCAGCAGCGACCGACAGGGGACCTTCTCTGGGGCCAACGTCCTGACTTTC. This sequence encodes CASSDRQGTFSGANVLTF.